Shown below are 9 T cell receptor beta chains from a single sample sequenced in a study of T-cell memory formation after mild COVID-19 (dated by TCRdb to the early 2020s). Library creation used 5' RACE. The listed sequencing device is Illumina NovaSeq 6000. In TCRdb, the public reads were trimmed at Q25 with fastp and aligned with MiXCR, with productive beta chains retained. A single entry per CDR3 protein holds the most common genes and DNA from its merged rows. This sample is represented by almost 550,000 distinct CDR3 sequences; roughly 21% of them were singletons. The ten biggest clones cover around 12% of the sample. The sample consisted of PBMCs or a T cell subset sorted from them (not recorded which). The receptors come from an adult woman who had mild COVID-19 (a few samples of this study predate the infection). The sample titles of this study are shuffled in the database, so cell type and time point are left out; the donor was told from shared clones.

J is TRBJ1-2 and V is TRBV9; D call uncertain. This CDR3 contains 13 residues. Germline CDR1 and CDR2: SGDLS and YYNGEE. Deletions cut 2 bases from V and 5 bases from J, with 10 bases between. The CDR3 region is CASSVGRKYGYTF. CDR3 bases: TGTGCCAGCAGCGTGGGCAGGAAATATGGCTACACCTTC.

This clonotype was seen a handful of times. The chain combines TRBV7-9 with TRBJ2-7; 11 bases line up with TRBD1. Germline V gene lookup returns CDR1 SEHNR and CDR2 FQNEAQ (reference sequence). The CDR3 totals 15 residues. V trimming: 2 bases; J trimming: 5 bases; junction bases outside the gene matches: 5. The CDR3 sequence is CASSLRTGGLDEQYF. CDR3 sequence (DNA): TGTGCCAGCAGCTTACGGACAGGGGGCCTGGACGAGCAGTACTTC.

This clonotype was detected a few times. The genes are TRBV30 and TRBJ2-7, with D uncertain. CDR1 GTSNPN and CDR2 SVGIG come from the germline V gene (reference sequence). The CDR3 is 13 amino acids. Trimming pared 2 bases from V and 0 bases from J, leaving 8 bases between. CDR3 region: CAWSLQISYEQYF. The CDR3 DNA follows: TGTGCCTGGAGTCTACAGATCTCCTACGAGCAGTACTTC.

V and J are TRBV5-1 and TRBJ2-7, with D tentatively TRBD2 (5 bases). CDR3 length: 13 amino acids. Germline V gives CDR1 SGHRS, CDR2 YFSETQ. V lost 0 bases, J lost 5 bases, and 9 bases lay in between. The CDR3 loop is CASSLAEGHEQYF. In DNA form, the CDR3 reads TGCGCCAGCAGCTTGGCCGAGGGTCACGAGCAGTACTTC.

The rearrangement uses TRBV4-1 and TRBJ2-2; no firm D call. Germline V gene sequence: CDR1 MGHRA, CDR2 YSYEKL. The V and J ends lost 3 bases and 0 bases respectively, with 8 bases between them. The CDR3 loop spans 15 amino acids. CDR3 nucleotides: TGCGCCAGCAGCCAGCCCAGATCGAACACCGGGGAGCTGTTTTTT. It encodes CASSQPRSNTGELFF.

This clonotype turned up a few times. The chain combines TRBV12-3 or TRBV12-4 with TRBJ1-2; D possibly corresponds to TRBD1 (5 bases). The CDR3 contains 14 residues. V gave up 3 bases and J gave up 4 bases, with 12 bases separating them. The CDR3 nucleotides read TGTGCCAGCAGTTTCGGTCAGGGCCCCTATGGCTACACCTTC. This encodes CASSFGQGPYGYTF.

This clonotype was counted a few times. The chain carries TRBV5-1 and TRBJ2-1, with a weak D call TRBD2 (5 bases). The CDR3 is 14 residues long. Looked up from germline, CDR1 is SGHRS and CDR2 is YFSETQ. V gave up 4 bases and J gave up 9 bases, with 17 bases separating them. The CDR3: CASSPDGLAGEQFF. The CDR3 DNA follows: TGCGCCAGCAGCCCGGACGGTCTGGCGGGTGAGCAGTTCTTC. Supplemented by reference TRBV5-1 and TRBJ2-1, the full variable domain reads KAGVTQTPRYLIKTRGQQVTLSCSPISGHRSVSWYQQTPGQGLQFLFEYFSETQRNKGNFPGRFSGRQFSNSRSEMNVSTLELGDSALYLCASSPDGLAGEQFFGPGTRLTVL.

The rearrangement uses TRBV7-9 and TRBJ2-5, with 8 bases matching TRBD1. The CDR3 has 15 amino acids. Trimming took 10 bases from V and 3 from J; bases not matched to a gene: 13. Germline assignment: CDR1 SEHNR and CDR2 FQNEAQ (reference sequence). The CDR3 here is CATAALDRGEETQYF. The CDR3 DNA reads TGTGCCACCGCAGCGCTAGACAGGGGTGAAGAGACCCAGTACTTC. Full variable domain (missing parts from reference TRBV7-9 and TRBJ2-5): DTGVSQNPRHKITKRGQNVTFRCDPISEHNRLYWYRQTLGQGPEFLTYFQNEAQLEKSRLLSDRFSAERPKGSFSTLEIQRTEQGDSAMYLCATAALDRGEETQYFGPGTRLLVL.

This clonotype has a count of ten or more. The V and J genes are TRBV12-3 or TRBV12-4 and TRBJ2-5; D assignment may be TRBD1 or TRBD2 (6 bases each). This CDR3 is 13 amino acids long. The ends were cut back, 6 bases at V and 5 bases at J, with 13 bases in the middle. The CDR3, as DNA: TGTGCCAGCAGCCTTCGGGGGCGGGAGACCCAGTACTTC. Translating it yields CASSLRGRETQYF.